The 12 T cell receptor beta chains given below trace back to one sample, sequenced in a study of identical twins. In TCRdb, the 5' RACE reads were re-called with MiXCR into one record per CDR3 protein. The data hold a few hundred thousand distinct CDR3 sequences, with under 8.5% observed a single time. These same data were also listed under a study on T cells expressing NK-cell markers.

The specimen sequenced was CD8+ T cells sorted from blood. The receptors were sampled from a woman younger than 30 in good health.

The CDR3 spells CASSLILGPLQETQYF. In DNA, the CDR3 is TGTGCCAGCAGCTTAATATTGGGGCCCCTTCAAGAGACCCAGTACTTC. The chain combines TRBV7-9 with TRBJ2-5; weak D call: TRBD1 (5 bases). The CDR3 runs to 16 residues. Trimming shortened V by 2 bases and J by 2 bases, and 15 bases separated the two germline ends. CDR1 SEHNR and CDR2 FQNEAQ come from the germline V gene (reference sequence).

The V call is TRBV6-1, the J call TRBJ1-2, with D unclear. This CDR3 region has 15 residues. CDR1 and CDR2 from the germline V gene are MNHNS and SASEGT. V was cut by 2 bases and J by 4 bases, with 14 bases left in between. CDR3 residues: CASSEYPGSTYGYTF. The CDR3 nucleotides are TGTGCCAGCAGTGAATATCCAGGATCAACCTATGGCTACACCTTC.

This chain uses TRBV9 with TRBJ2-7, with 9 bases fitting TRBD1. The length of the CDR3 is 15 residues. Germline loops: CDR1 SGDLS, CDR2 YYNGEE. The V segment lost 4 bases and the J segment 4 bases; nucleotides outside the gene matches: 9. The CDR3 protein is CASSPTGTGRYEQYF. CDR3 in DNA: TGTGCCAGCAGCCCCACAGGGACAGGGCGTTACGAGCAGTACTTC.

This clonotype turned up a few times. The J gene is TRBJ2-1, the V gene TRBV27; 14 bases match TRBD2. J lost 5 bases, V lost 5 bases, and 8 bases had no gene match. The CDR3 is 17 amino acids. CDR1 MNHEY and CDR2 SMNVEV come from the germline V gene (reference sequence). CDR3 protein: CASSPHPGLAGDNEQFF. CDR3 in DNA: TGTGCCAGCAGTCCCCACCCGGGACTAGCGGGGGACAATGAGCAGTTCTTC.

The CDR3 sequence is CASSPGGGMNTGELFF. The CDR3 DNA follows: TGTGCCAGCAGCCCGGGCGGGGGGATGAACACCGGGGAGCTGTTTTTT. The chain employs TRBV11-3 and TRBJ2-2, with 8 bases lining up with TRBD2. Trimming removed 5 bases from V and 1 base from J; junction bases left unmatched: 6. The germline V gene encodes CDR1 SGHNT and CDR2 YENEEA. The CDR3 has 16 amino acids.

The sample holds a few counts of this clonotype. V gene TRBV15 combines with J gene TRBJ1-6; the D is unclear. Germline V CDR1 and CDR2: LNHNV, YYDKDF (reference sequence). The V end lost 6 bases, the J end lost 10 bases, and 19 bases lay between the germline ends. CDR3 size: 15 residues. In DNA form, the CDR3 reads TGTGCCACCAGTCAGAGATCGGATGCTAGCTCACCCCTCCACTTT. Its protein product is CATSQRSDASSPLHF.

This clonotype was counted a few times. The CDR3 sequence: CASNGRAYNEQFF. Written as DNA, the CDR3 is TGTGCCAGCAACGGGAGGGCCTACAATGAGCAGTTCTTC. The V and J genes are TRBV27 and TRBJ2-1; 8 positions match TRBD2. V shed 7 bases, J shed 2 bases, and the junction held 1 base outside the gene matches. This CDR3 spans 13 amino acids. CDR1 is MNHEY, CDR2 SMNVEV, per germline (reference sequence).

This clonotype was seen a handful of times. The V and J genes are TRBV5-6 and TRBJ2-7; the D is unclear. The CDR3 totals 12 residues. Germline CDR1 SGHDT, CDR2 YYEEEE. Trimming removed 4 bases at V and 3 bases at J, with 8 bases between. This CDR3 is CASSITDYEQYF. CDR3 coding DNA: TGTGCCAGCAGCATTACCGACTACGAGCAGTACTTC.

This clonotype has a handful of counts. The chain is built from TRBV9 and TRBJ2-6; D is ambiguous. V lost 1 base to trimming and J lost 0 bases, with 5 bases between them. Germline lookup yields CDR1 SGDLS and CDR2 YYNGEE. This CDR3 is built from 15 residues. This chain's CDR3 is CASSVSLSGANVLTF. As DNA, the CDR3 is TGTGCCAGCAGCGTATCTCTCTCTGGGGCCAACGTCCTGACTTTC.

This clonotype was observed many times. The rearrangement links TRBV7-3 to TRBJ2-2; D not certain. Between the trimmed V and J ends, which lost 2 bases and 0 bases, there was a span of 4 bases. The CDR3 extends over 14 amino acids. CDR1 and CDR2 from the germline V gene are SGHTA and FQGTGA. Here the CDR3 reads CASSLRSNTGELFF. Here the CDR3 DNA reads TGTGCCAGCAGCTTACGTTCGAACACCGGGGAGCTGTTTTTT.

This clonotype appeared a few times. DNA of the CDR3: TGTGCCAGCAGCCCAACTGCACTCCAAGAGACCCAGTACTTC. Translating gives CASSPTALQETQYF. The rearrangement links TRBV13 to TRBJ2-5; no definite D call. In germline, CDR1 is PRHDT, CDR2 FYEKMQ (reference sequence). This CDR3 has 14 amino acids. Trimming left V 5 bases short and J 1 base short, with 11 bases between.

The chain recombines TRBV10-3 with TRBJ2-7, with D unclear. Trimming shortened V by 7 bases and J by 1 base, and 20 bases separated the two germline ends. The CDR3 is 16 amino acids. CDR1 is ENHRY, CDR2 SYGVKD, per germline. CDR3 coding DNA: TGTGCCATCAAGTCGAGTACTTCCTCACAATCCTACGAGCAGTACTTC. Residues: CAIKSSTSSQSYEQYF.